The entry that follows covers one TCR beta chain sequence. Its target is unknown. Germline V gene lookup returns CDR1 MDHEN and CDR2 SYDVKM. The ends were cut back, 2 bases at V and 3 bases at J, with 5 bases in the middle. The CDR3 runs to 12 residues. It was with 60 Vbeta and 13 Jbeta primers that the PCR ran. This table comes from immunoSEQ multiplex PCR, and its TCRdb copy is limited to in-frame clones, with some not included. The table lists around 150,000 clones, 60% to 80% of them singletons. This entry belongs to a study of cytomegalovirus exposure and HLA in healthy donors. Study-wide findings and caveats: Researchers catalogued some 160 TCR beta chains as cytomegalovirus-associated. Rare sequences made up most TCRs, while some public TCRs were found in many donors.

The material sequenced was PBMCs. The V and J genes are TRBV28 and TRBJ2-7; D is ambiguous. The TCR sequence derives from a male donor in good health and CMV-seronegative. For the CDR3, the DNA is TGTGCCAGCAGTTTACAGTTCTACGAGCAGTACTTC. It yields the protein CASSLQFYEQYF.